One sample yielded the 32 T cell receptor beta chains listed below, sequenced in a study of blood T cell repertoires in COVID-19. Some clones are missing from TCRdb's copy, which holds only in-frame ones; the method was immunoSEQ multiplex PCR. Of about 97,000 clones in the sample, 85% were seen once. The sequenced sample consisted of peripheral blood. The origin of the receptors is a woman between 70 and 85 years old with active or convalescent COVID-19.

This clone showed up just once. This sequence joins TRBV23-1 and TRBJ2-1, with 7 nucleotides matching TRBD1. Being an ORF, TRBV23-1 has a function that is uncertain. V shed 1 base, J shed 2 bases, and the junction held 8 bases outside the gene matches. The CDR3 totals 17 residues. The CDR3, as DNA: TGCGCCAGCAGTCAATTGAGTGGGACAGATACCTACAATGAGCAGTTCTTC. Translated: CASSQLSGTDTYNEQFF.

This chain uses TRBV11-2 with TRBJ1-1, with 8 bases that match TRBD1. Germline V gives CDR1 SGHAT, CDR2 FQNNGV. There are 13 residues in the CDR3. Trimming at V came to 4 bases and at J to 4 bases, leaving 2 bases not matched to a gene. CDR3 nucleotides: TGTGCCAGCAGCTCGACAGGGGTCACTGAAGCTTTCTTT. It codes for CASSSTGVTEAFF.

The chain recombines TRBV3-1 (or the pseudogene TRBV3-2) with TRBJ2-1; the D gene is possibly TRBD1 (5 bases). The V gene's germline CDR1 is LGHDT and CDR2 YNNKEL (reference sequence). V lost 8 bases, J lost 2 bases, and 10 bases lay in between. This CDR3 comprises 13 residues. The CDR3 coding sequence is TGTGCCAGCGGTAAAGGGGCCTACAATGAGCAGTTCTTC. The encoded protein is CASGKGAYNEQFF.

With regard to this clone: One end of the junction fails to match germline, which may point to a read error. This sequence joins TRBV7-7 and TRBJ1-1; TRBD1 matches at 7 bases. The length of the CDR3 is 16 residues. CDR1 is SSHAT and CDR2 is FNYEAQ in the germline V gene (reference sequence). The CDR3 protein is CASSSLQGGKNTEAFF. The CDR3 DNA reads TGTGCTAGCAGCTCTCTCCAGGGGGGAAAGAACACTGAAGCTTTCTTT.

The V gene is TRBV5-4, the J gene TRBJ1-4; a possible D gene is TRBD1 (5 bases). From germline, CDR1 is SGHNT and CDR2 YYREEE (reference sequence). The CDR3 runs to 14 residues. Between the trimmed V and J ends, which lost 1 base and 6 bases, there was a span of 10 bases. The CDR3 protein is CASSLTGRDEKLFF. The DNA for the CDR3 is TGTGCCAGCAGCTTGACGGGCAGGGATGAAAAACTGTTTTTT.

The V gene is TRBV14, the J gene TRBJ1-2; 8 bases align to TRBD1. Germline loops: CDR1 SGHDN, CDR2 FVKESK. V dropped 4 bases and J dropped 4; count of bases not matched to a gene: 2. The CDR3 runs 13 residues. CDR3 sequence: CASSPDRGYGYTF. CDR3 DNA: TGTGCCAGCAGCCCCGACAGGGGCTATGGCTACACCTTC.

This chain uses TRBV5-6 with TRBJ2-3; TRBD1 matches at 7 bases. The V gene end was trimmed by 2 bases and the J gene end by 0 bases; junction bases not matched to a gene: 3. Per the germline V gene, CDR1 is SGHDT and CDR2 is YYEEEE. The length of the CDR3 is 15 residues. The CDR3 loop reads CASSFGRGSTDTQYF. In nucleotides, the CDR3 is TGTGCCAGCAGCTTCGGCAGGGGGAGCACAGATACGCAGTATTTT.

V is TRBV5-4 and J is TRBJ2-7, with 8 bases that match TRBD2. CDR1 and CDR2 from the germline V gene are SGHNT and YYREEE (reference sequence). V lost 5 bases and J lost 4; bases outside the gene matches: 5. This CDR3 has 13 residues. The CDR3 region is CASSPGLDYEQYF. DNA for the CDR3: TGTGCCAGCAGTCCGGGACTAGATTACGAGCAGTACTTC.

This chain links TRBV6-6 with TRBJ1-5; possibly TRBD1 for D (5 bases). Trimming stripped 5 bases from V and 4 bases from J, with 18 bases between. This CDR3 region has 16 residues. Germline assignment: CDR1 MNHNY and CDR2 SVGAGI (reference sequence). The CDR3 protein is CASSRIAGATNQPQHF. In DNA, the CDR3 is TGTGCCAGCAGTCGAATAGCTGGGGCTACAAATCAGCCCCAGCATTTT.

The genes are TRBV7-2 and TRBJ1-1; 7 bases align to TRBD1. V lost 2 bases and J lost 8; bases outside the gene matches: 8. The CDR3 extends over 14 amino acids. Germline CDR1 SGHTA, CDR2 FQGNSA. CDR3 in DNA: TGTGCCAGCAGCTTAACGAATCCGGGACAGGAAGCTTTCTTT. This encodes CASSLTNPGQEAFF.

V gene TRBV7-2 combines with J gene TRBJ1-1; maybe TRBD1 (5 bases). The CDR3 is 13 amino acids. Trimming stripped 1 base from V and 5 bases from J, with 8 bases between. Germline CDR1 and CDR2: SGHTA and FQGNSA. CDR3 in DNA: TGTGCCAGCAGCTTAGGGGGCCGAACTGAAGCTTTCTTT. It translates to CASSLGGRTEAFF. Filled out from reference TRBV7-2 and TRBJ1-1, the complete variable domain reads GAGVSQSPSNKVTEKGKDVELRCDPISGHTALYWYRQSLGQGLEFLIYFQGNSAPDKSGLPSDRFSAERTGGSVSTLTIQRTQQEDSAVYLCASSLGGRTEAFFGQGTRLTVV.

This rearrangement joins TRBV20-1 to TRBJ1-6; a weak D match, TRBD1 (5 bases). CDR3 size: 15 residues. The ends were cut back, 3 bases at V and 9 bases at J, with 18 bases in the middle. CDR1 is DFQATT, CDR2 SNEGSKA, per germline (reference sequence). The CDR3 loop reads CSASGAVVGGSPLHF. In nucleotides, the CDR3 is TGCAGTGCTAGTGGGGCGGTTGTCGGGGGTTCACCCCTCCACTTT.

This clone showed up just a few times. DNA for the CDR3: TGTGCCAGCAGCTTGGTGGGAGGAACTCGTGAAAAACTGTTTTTT. Translated, it gives CASSLVGGTREKLFF. The chain carries TRBV5-5 and TRBJ1-4; D is uncertain. V was cut by 0 bases and J by 7 bases, with 13 bases left in between. Germline V gene data show CDR1 as SGHKS and CDR2 as YYEKEE (reference sequence). The CDR3 runs 15 residues.

The V call is TRBV2, the J call TRBJ1-5; 8 bases fit TRBD1. The CDR3 has 14 residues. V dropped 5 bases and J dropped 3; count of bases not matched to a gene: 3. Germline V gene sequence: CDR1 SNHLY, CDR2 FYNNEI. CDR3 region: CASSKDRDNQPQHF. The CDR3 coding sequence is TGTGCCAGCAGTAAGGACAGGGACAATCAGCCCCAGCATTTT.

This chain links TRBV5-6 with TRBJ2-3; TRBD2 agrees at 7 bases. V lost 1 base and J lost 2; bases outside the gene matches: 7. Germline loops: CDR1 SGHDT, CDR2 YYEEEE. This CDR3 comprises 16 residues. The CDR3 here is CASSLWQRDNTDTQYF. The CDR3 nucleotides read TGTGCCAGCAGCTTGTGGCAGCGGGATAACACAGATACGCAGTATTTT.

The CDR3 region is CASNRLAGEDTQYF. The CDR3 DNA reads as TGTGCCAGCAATAGACTAGCGGGGGAAGATACGCAGTATTTT. The rearrangement joins TRBV6-5 to TRBJ2-3; TRBD2 agrees at 12 bases. Losses at the gene ends were 7 bases for V and 5 bases for J; bases not matched to a gene: 4. This CDR3 is 14 amino acids long. Germline CDR1 MNHEY, CDR2 SVGAGI.

The chain has TRBV12-2 and TRBJ2-1; no DNA check was done on the table's D call, TRBD2. TRBV12-2 is a listed pseudogene. This CDR3 has 16 amino acids. The CDR3 here is CASRLALGDCYNEQFF. For the CDR3, the DNA is TGTGCAAGTCGCTTAGCGCTGGGGGACTGTTACAATGAGCAGTTCTTC.

This chain links TRBV6-5 with TRBJ1-1, with a possible D match to TRBD1 (5 bases). Germline loops: CDR1 MNHEY, CDR2 SVGAGI. The V end lost 4 bases, the J end lost 5 bases, and 14 bases lay between the germline ends. The CDR3 spans 14 residues. CDR3 protein: CASSWGGAGTEAFF. CDR3 DNA sequence: TGTGCCAGCAGTTGGGGCGGGGCGGGTACTGAAGCTTTCTTT.

This chain joins TRBV5-8 and TRBJ2-7; TRBD2 matches at 9 bases. V trimming: 6 bases; J trimming: 4 bases; junction bases outside the gene matches: 8. The germline V gene has CDR1 SGHTS and CDR2 YDEGEE. There are 14 residues in the CDR3. The CDR3 DNA reads TGTGCCAGCACCCAACGACTAGCGGCATACGAGCAGTACTTC. This codes for CASTQRLAAYEQYF. The variable domain in full, completed from reference TRBV5-8 and TRBJ2-7, reads EAGVTQSPTHLIKTRGQQATLRCSPISGHTSVYWYQQALGLGLQFLLWYDEGEERNRGNFPPRFSGRQFPNYSSELNVNALELEDSALYLCASTQRLAAYEQYFGPGTRLTVT.

The V and J genes are TRBV7-2 and TRBJ2-1; 8 nucleotides line up with TRBD1. Germline CDR1 and CDR2: SGHTA and FQGNSA. The CDR3 has 15 residues. Losses at the gene ends were 4 bases for V and 9 bases for J; bases not matched to a gene: 11. The CDR3 loop is CASSSRGQAAGEQFF. In DNA form, the CDR3 reads TGTGCCAGCAGCTCGAGGGGACAGGCCGCGGGTGAGCAGTTCTTC.

This chain connects TRBV9 to TRBJ2-2, with 10 bases aligning to TRBD1. V shed 0 bases, J shed 4 bases, and the junction held 3 bases outside the gene matches. Per germline, CDR1 SGDLS and CDR2 YYNGEE. CDR3 length equals 16 residues. Here the CDR3 reads CASSVVDRGPTGELFF. CDR3 nucleotides: TGTGCCAGCAGCGTAGTCGACAGGGGGCCCACCGGGGAGCTGTTTTTT.

The V call is TRBV18, the J call TRBJ1-1, with D possibly being TRBD1 (6 bases). Trimming took off 4 bases at V and 1 base at J, with 10 bases between the two ends. The CDR3 sequence is 14 residues long. Germline-derived CDR1 and CDR2 are KGHSH and LQKENI. The CDR3 loop is CASSLGQQNTEAFF. CDR3 sequence (DNA): TGTGCCAGCTCACTAGGACAGCAGAACACTGAAGCTTTCTTT.

The J gene is TRBJ2-7, the V gene TRBV4-3, with TRBD1 identical over 9 bases. This CDR3 is built from 16 residues. V lost 4 bases and J lost 5; bases outside the gene matches: 12. The germline gives CDR1 LGHNA, CDR2 YSLEER. DNA for the CDR3: TGCGCCAGCAGCCGAAGCACGGGACAGGGTAACGACGAGCAGTACTTC. Translating it yields CASSRSTGQGNDEQYF.

V is TRBV7-9 and J is TRBJ2-7; 7 bases are a match to TRBD2. Trimming removed 7 bases from V and 5 bases from J; junction bases left unmatched: 8. From germline, CDR1 is SEHNR and CDR2 FQNEAQ (reference sequence). This CDR3 is built from 13 residues. CDR3 nucleotides: TGTGCCAGCACCCGTTGGGAGGGACACGAGCAGTACTTC. This gives the protein CASTRWEGHEQYF.

The rearrangement uses TRBV24-1 and TRBJ2-7; TRBD2 matches 8 bases. There are 14 residues in the CDR3. Germline V lookup: CDR1 KGHDR, CDR2 SFDVKD. After removal of 3 bases from V and 3 bases from J, the junction contained 3 bases not matched to a gene. CDR3 coding DNA: TGTGCCACCAGTGATGGTAGCGGGAACTACGAGCAGTACTTC. As protein: CATSDGSGNYEQYF.

This clone was recorded only once. The chain couples TRBV28 to TRBJ2-3, with TRBD1 matching 12 bases. This CDR3 is 16 amino acids long. Germline lookup yields CDR1 MDHEN and CDR2 SYDVKM. Unmatched junction bases numbered 9, after V lost 4 bases and J lost 7 bases. The CDR3 is CASSSGGQGAPNTQYF. The CDR3 bases are TGTGCCAGCAGTTCCGGGGGACAGGGGGCACCTAATACGCAGTATTTT.

This chain connects TRBV25-1 to TRBJ2-3; the match to TRBD1 covers 7 bases. The V gene end was trimmed by 3 bases and the J gene end by 4 bases; junction bases not matched to a gene: 7. Per germline, CDR1 MGHDK and CDR2 SYGVNS. The CDR3 is made up of 15 amino acids. Here the CDR3 reads CASSDNRGGADTQYF. CDR3 DNA sequence: TGTGCCAGCAGTGACAACAGGGGCGGCGCAGATACGCAGTATTTT.

This chain links TRBV11-3 with TRBJ1-1; D not certain. Looked up from germline, CDR1 is SGHNT and CDR2 is YENEEA. This CDR3 region has 13 residues. Trimming pared 3 bases from V and 3 bases from J, leaving 8 bases between. Here the CDR3 DNA reads TGTGCCAGCAGCTTCAGTGGAGACACTGAAGCTTTCTTT. Amino acid sequence: CASSFSGDTEAFF.

The chain joins TRBV5-4 to TRBJ1-4; D possibly corresponds to TRBD1 (5 bases). The CDR3 covers 12 residues. The V end lost 8 bases, the J end lost 7 bases, and 12 bases lay between the germline ends. Germline lookup yields CDR1 SGHNT and CDR2 YYREEE (reference sequence). Here the CDR3 reads CAREQVGEKLFF. CDR3 nucleotides: TGTGCCAGGGAACAGGTGGGTGAAAAACTGTTTTTT. The full variable domain, in which reference TRBV5-4 and TRBJ1-4 provide the parts outside the CDR3, is ETGVTQSPTHLIKTRGQQVTLRCSSQSGHNTVSWYQQALGQGPQFIFQYYREEENGRGNFPPRFSGLQFPNYSSELNVNALELDDSALYLCAREQVGEKLFFGSGTQLSVL.

V usage is TRBV19 and J usage is TRBJ1-2; D is unresolved. Germline V lookup: CDR1 LNHDA, CDR2 SQIVND (reference sequence). This CDR3 region has 13 residues. The germline V and J ends were trimmed by 0 bases and 4 bases, with 6 bases remaining between them. This chain's CDR3 is CASSIEYSYGYTF. Here the CDR3 DNA reads TGTGCCAGTAGTATAGAGTACAGCTATGGCTACACCTTC.

The gene calls are TRBV29-1 and TRBJ1-4; tentative D call: TRBD1 (5 bases). Trimming pared 4 bases from V and 0 bases from J, leaving 12 bases between. Germline V gene sequence: CDR1 SQVTM, CDR2 ANQGSEA. The CDR3 sequence is 15 residues long. The CDR3: CSVGRDGTTNEKLFF. CDR3 in DNA: TGCAGCGTTGGCAGGGATGGGACAACTAATGAAAAACTGTTTTTT.

The gene calls are TRBV6-6 and TRBJ2-3, with 8 bases matching TRBD1. Trimming took 4 bases from V and 6 from J; bases not matched to a gene: 12. The CDR3 totals 16 residues. Per germline, CDR1 MNHNY and CDR2 SVGAGI (reference sequence). The CDR3 is CASSFGAGGASDTQYF. CDR3 coding DNA: TGTGCCAGCAGTTTCGGGGCAGGGGGCGCTTCGGATACGCAGTATTTT.